This TCR beta chain originates from a study of T cell repertoires in cytomegalovirus infection. Overall study context: TCR beta signatures that were public indicated CMV infection and matching HLA type.

Notes on the study in general: Frequencies of public TCR beta families were cumulated, and this identified carriers of CMV plus the relevant HLA. The study found HLA-C-restricted CMV-specific TCR beta clonotypes dominating the ex vivo response.

This clonotype showed up just once. The antigen is unknown. MiXCR, run by TCRdb on the reads, gives a single entry per CDR3 protein. The sample holds around 530,000 distinct CDR3 sequences, about 30% seen once. The CDR3 totals 14 residues. Germline CDR1 and CDR2: LNHDA and SQIVND (reference sequence). V was shortened by 1 base and J by 5 bases, with 11 bases between the two germline ends. This receptor was taken from a human donor in good health (CMV status not recorded). Some clones in this sample may be carry-over from other donors' samples. This chain uses TRBV19 with TRBJ1-1; maybe TRBD1 (5 bases). Sequencing was performed on PBMCs. The CDR3 here is CASSIGRGRTEAFF. The CDR3, as DNA: TGTGCCAGTAGTATAGGTCGGGGGAGGACTGAAGCTTTCTTT.